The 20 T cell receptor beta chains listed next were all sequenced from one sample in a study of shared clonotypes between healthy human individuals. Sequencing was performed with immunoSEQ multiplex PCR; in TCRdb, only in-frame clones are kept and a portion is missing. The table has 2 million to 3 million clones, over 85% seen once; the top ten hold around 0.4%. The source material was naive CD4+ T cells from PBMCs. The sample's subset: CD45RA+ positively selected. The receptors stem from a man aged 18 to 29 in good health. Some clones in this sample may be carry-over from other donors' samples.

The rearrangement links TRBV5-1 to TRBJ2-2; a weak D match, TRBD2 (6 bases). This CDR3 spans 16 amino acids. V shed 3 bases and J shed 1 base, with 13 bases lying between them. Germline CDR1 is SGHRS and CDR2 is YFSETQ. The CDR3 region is CASSYGGTVNTGELFF. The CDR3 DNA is TGCGCCAGCAGCTACGGCGGGACGGTGAACACCGGGGAGCTGTTTTTT.

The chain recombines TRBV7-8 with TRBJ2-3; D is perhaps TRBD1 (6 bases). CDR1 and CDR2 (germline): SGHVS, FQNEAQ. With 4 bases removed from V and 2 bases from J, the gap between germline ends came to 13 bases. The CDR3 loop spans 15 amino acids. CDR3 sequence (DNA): TGTGCCAGCAGCTCCCAGGGGCCTTCCACAGATACGCAGTATTTT. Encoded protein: CASSSQGPSTDTQYF.

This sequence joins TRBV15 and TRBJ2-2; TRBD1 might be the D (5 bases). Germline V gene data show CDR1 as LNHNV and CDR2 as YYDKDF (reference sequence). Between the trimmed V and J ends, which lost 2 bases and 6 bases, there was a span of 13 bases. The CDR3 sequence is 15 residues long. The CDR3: CATSRHSTGPGELFF. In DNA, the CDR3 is TGTGCCACCAGCAGACATTCTACAGGCCCCGGGGAGCTGTTTTTT. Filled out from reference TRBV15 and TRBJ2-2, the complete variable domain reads DAMVIQNPRYQVTQFGKPVTLSCSQTLNHNVMYWYQQKSSQAPKLLFHYYDKDFNNEADTPDNFQSRRPNTSFCFLDIRSPGLGDTAMYLCATSRHSTGPGELFFGEGSRLTVL.

The CDR3 coding sequence is TGTGCCAGCAGCCCAGGAGTACGCCGGGCCTACCGCAGCAATCAGCCCCAGCATTTT. Amino acid sequence: CASSPGVRRAYRSNQPQHF. This chain joins TRBV28 and TRBJ1-5, with D unclear. V was trimmed by 6 bases and J by 1 base, leaving 25 bases between them. CDR1 MDHEN and CDR2 SYDVKM come from the germline V gene. The CDR3 spans 19 residues.

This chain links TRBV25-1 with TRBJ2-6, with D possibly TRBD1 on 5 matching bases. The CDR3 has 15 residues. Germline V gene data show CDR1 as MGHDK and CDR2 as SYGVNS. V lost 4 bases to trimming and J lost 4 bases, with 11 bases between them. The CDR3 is CASSGTIVGANVLTF. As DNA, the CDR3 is TGTGCCAGCAGTGGGACAATAGTAGGGGCCAACGTCCTGACTTTC.

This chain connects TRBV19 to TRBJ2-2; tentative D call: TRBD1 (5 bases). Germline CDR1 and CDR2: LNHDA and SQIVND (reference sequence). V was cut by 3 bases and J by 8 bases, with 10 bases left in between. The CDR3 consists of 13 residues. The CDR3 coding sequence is TGTGCCAGTAGTATCTCGGACATAGGGGAGCTGTTTTTT. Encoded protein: CASSISDIGELFF.

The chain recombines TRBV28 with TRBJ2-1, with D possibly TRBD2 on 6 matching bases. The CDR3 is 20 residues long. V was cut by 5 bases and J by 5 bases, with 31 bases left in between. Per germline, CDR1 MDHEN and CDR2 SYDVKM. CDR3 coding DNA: TGTGCCAGCAGTCCCAGTGGTCTACGGGGAGGATTAATGGAAAACAATGAGCAGTTCTTC. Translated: CASSPSGLRGGLMENNEQFF.

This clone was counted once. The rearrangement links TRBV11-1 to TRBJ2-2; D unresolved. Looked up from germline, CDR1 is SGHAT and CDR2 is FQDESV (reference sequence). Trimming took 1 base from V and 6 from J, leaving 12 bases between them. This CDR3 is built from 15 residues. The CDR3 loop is CASSLGPSRPGELFF. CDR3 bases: TGTGCCAGCAGCTTAGGTCCATCTCGGCCCGGGGAGCTGTTTTTT.

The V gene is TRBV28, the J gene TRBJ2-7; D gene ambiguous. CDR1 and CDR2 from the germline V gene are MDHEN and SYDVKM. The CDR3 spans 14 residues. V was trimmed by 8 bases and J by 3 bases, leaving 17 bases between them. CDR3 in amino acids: CASALGADIYEQYF. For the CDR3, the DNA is TGTGCCAGCGCTCTTGGCGCAGATATCTACGAGCAGTACTTC.

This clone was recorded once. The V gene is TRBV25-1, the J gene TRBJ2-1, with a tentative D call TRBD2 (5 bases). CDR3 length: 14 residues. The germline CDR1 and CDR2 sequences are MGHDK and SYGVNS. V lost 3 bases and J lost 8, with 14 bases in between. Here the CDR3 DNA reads TGTGCCAGCAGTGAGCGGGTTCGTAGTGATGAGCAGTTCTTC. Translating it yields CASSERVRSDEQFF.

DNA for the CDR3: TGTGCCAGCAGTCGCACCGGGACCCTCAGGATCGAGCAGTACTTC. As protein: CASSRTGTLRIEQYF. J is TRBJ2-7 and V is TRBV27; D is perhaps TRBD1 or TRBD2 (5 bases each). CDR3 length: 15 residues. Trimming removed 5 bases at V and 6 bases at J, with 20 bases between. Germline V gene sequence: CDR1 MNHEY, CDR2 SMNVEV (reference sequence).

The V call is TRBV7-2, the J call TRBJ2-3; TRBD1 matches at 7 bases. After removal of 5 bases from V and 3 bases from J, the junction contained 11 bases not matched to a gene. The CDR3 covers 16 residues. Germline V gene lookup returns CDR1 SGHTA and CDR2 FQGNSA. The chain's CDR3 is CASSQKGTALTDTQYF. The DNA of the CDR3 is TGTGCCAGCAGCCAAAAAGGGACAGCTCTTACAGATACGCAGTATTTT.

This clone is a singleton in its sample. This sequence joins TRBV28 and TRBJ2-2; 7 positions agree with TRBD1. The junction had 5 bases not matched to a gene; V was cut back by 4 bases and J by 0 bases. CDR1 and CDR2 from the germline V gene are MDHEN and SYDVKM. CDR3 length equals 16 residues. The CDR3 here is CASSWDRPSNTGELFF. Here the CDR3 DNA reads TGTGCCAGCAGTTGGGACAGACCCTCGAACACCGGGGAGCTGTTTTTT.

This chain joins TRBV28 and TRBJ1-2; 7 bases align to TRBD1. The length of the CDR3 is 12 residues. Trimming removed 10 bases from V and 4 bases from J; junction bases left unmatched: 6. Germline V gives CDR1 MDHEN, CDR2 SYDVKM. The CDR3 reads CAITTGSYGYTF. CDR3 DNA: TGTGCCATTACGACAGGGTCCTATGGCTACACCTTC.

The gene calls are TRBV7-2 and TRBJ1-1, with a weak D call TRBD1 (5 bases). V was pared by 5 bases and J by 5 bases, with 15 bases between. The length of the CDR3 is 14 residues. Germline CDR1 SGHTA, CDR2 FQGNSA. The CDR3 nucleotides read TGTGCCAGCAGCCCGAACGGGGGGTGGACTGAAGCTTTCTTT. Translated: CASSPNGGWTEAFF.

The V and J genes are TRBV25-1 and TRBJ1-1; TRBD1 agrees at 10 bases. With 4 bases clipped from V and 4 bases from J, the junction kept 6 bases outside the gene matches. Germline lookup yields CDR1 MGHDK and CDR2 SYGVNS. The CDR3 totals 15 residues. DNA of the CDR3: TGTGCCAGCAGTGTGGGACAGGGGTTTGGCACTGAAGCTTTCTTT. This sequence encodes CASSVGQGFGTEAFF. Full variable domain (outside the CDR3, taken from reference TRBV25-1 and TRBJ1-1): EADIYQTPRYLVIGTGKKITLECSQTMGHDKMYWYQQDPGMELHLIHYSYGVNSTEKGDLSSESTVSRIRTEHFPLTLESARPSHTSQYLCASSVGQGFGTEAFFGQGTRLTVV.

The CDR3 region is CASSLDWWGNSAKNIQYF. The CDR3 region has the DNA TGTGCCAGCAGCTTAGATTGGTGGGGGAATAGCGCCAAAAACATTCAGTACTTC. The V and J genes are TRBV7-9 and TRBJ2-4; tentatively, D is TRBD1 or TRBD2 (5 bases each). The germline V and J ends were trimmed by 1 base and 1 base, with 17 bases remaining between them. Germline loops: CDR1 SEHNR, CDR2 FQNEAQ (reference sequence). CDR3 size: 18 residues.

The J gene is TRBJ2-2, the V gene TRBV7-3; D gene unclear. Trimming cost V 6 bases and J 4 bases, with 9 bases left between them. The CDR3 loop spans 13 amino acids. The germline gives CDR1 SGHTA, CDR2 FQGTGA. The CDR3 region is CASRRIPTGELFF. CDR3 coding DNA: TGTGCCAGCAGAAGGATCCCCACCGGGGAGCTGTTTTTT.

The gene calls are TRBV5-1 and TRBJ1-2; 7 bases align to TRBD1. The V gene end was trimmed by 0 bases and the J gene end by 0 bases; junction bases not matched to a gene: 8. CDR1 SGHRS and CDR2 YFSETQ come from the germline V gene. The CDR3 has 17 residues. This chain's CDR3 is CASSLEGGRLANYGYTF. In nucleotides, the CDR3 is TGCGCCAGCAGCTTGGAAGGGGGCAGATTAGCTAACTATGGCTACACCTTC.

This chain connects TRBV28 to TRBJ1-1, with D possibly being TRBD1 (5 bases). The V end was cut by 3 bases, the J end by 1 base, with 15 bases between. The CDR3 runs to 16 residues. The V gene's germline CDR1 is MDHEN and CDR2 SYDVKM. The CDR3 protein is CASSFNPSRGNTEAFF. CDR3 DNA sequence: TGTGCCAGCAGTTTTAACCCCTCTAGGGGGAACACTGAAGCTTTCTTT.